Presented here are 18 T cell receptor beta chains from one specimen sequenced in a study of shared clonotypes between healthy human individuals. Profiling relied on immunoSEQ multiplex PCR, and the TCRdb table lists in-frame clones only, not all of them. The profile covers around 2.1 million clones, with under 95% appearing a single time and about 1.8% taken by the ten largest. Positive CCR7 selection of CD45RO-negative cells yielded the naive CD8 cells, and terminally differentiated effector memory CD45RA+ cells were excluded. Material: naive CD8+ T cells from PBMCs. The receptors were gathered from a man aged 18 to 29 in good health. Some clones in this sample may be carry-over from other donors' samples.

CDR3 DNA sequence: TGTGCCAGCAGTGACGCAGTGAGCAATCAGCCCCAGCATTTT. It specifies CASSDAVSNQPQHF. V usage is TRBV2 and J usage is TRBJ1-5; D remains ambiguous. V lost 3 bases and J 1 base, leaving 7 bases between the germline ends. The CDR3 has 14 residues. Per germline, CDR1 SNHLY and CDR2 FYNNEI.

The genes are TRBV6-5 and TRBJ1-2, with TRBD1 matching over 11 bases. The CDR3 has 15 residues. J was trimmed by 7 bases and V by 0 bases; bases with no gene match: 4. CDR1 is MNHEY, CDR2 SVGAGI, per germline. CDR3 sequence: CASSYSRTGGLGYTF. CDR3 DNA sequence: TGTGCCAGCAGTTACTCACGGACAGGGGGCCTTGGCTACACCTTC.

The rearrangement joins TRBV13 to TRBJ2-7; the D is unclear. The germline V gene has CDR1 PRHDT and CDR2 FYEKMQ (reference sequence). The ends were cut back, 5 bases at V and 9 bases at J, with 11 bases in the middle. The CDR3 is made up of 11 amino acids. CDR3 residues: CASSPGLGQYF. The CDR3 DNA reads TGTGCCAGCAGCCCCGGTCTCGGGCAGTACTTC.

V usage is TRBV6-5 and J usage is TRBJ2-3; D is undetermined. Trimming removed 2 bases at V and 7 bases at J, with 13 bases between. Germline V lookup: CDR1 MNHEY, CDR2 SVGAGI. The CDR3 is made up of 14 amino acids. The CDR3 nucleotides read TGTGCCAGCAGTTACGATGCGTCAGGCAATACGCAGTATTTT. As protein: CASSYDASGNTQYF.

The chain recombines TRBV30 with TRBJ1-2; D unresolved. V gave up 4 bases and J gave up 6 bases, with 15 bases separating them. Germline lookup yields CDR1 GTSNPN and CDR2 SVGIG (reference sequence). The CDR3 runs 13 residues. The CDR3, as DNA: TGTGCCTGGATAAAGGGTCCAGACCATGGCTACACCTTC. Translation: CAWIKGPDHGYTF.

The gene calls are TRBV27 and TRBJ1-2, with D possibly TRBD1 on 5 matching bases. The V gene lost 3 bases and the J gene lost 3 bases, with 17 bases spanning the gap. Germline loops: CDR1 MNHEY, CDR2 SMNVEV (reference sequence). The CDR3 totals 16 residues. The CDR3 region has the DNA TGTGCCAGCAGTTTGGCTCCCGGGGCTGTCGACTATGGCTACACCTTC. This sequence encodes CASSLAPGAVDYGYTF.

This sequence joins TRBV5-8 and TRBJ2-7; D is unclear. Germline loops: CDR1 SGHTS, CDR2 YDEGEE. V was trimmed by 3 bases and J by 3 bases, leaving 10 bases between them. This CDR3 has 13 amino acids. The chain's CDR3 is CASSSQALYEQYF. The CDR3, as DNA: TGTGCCAGCAGCTCACAAGCCCTCTACGAGCAGTACTTC.

This clone was counted between two and nine times. The same CDR3 is also encoded by other DNA sequences in this sample. The chain combines TRBV9 with TRBJ2-3; possible D gene TRBD2, 6 bases. The V end lost 0 bases, the J end lost 3 bases, and 8 bases lay between the germline ends. The CDR3 covers 14 residues. Germline V gene data show CDR1 as SGDLS and CDR2 as YYNGEE. The CDR3 sequence: CASSVVGGTDTQYF. The DNA of the CDR3 is TGTGCCAGCAGCGTAGTTGGGGGGACAGATACGCAGTATTTT.

This clone was found once. This chain joins TRBV7-3 and TRBJ2-1; D gene unclear. CDR1 is SGHTA and CDR2 is FQGTGA in the germline V gene. The CDR3 runs to 15 residues. Trimming cost V 2 bases and J 0 bases, with 8 bases left between them. CDR3 protein: CASSLAPNSYNEQFF. The CDR3 nucleotides are TGTGCCAGCAGCTTAGCTCCTAACTCCTACAATGAGCAGTTCTTC.

The chain carries TRBV5-4 and TRBJ1-1; a possible D gene is TRBD1 (6 bases). V was pared by 4 bases and J by 4 bases, with 14 bases between. Per the germline V gene, CDR1 is SGHNT and CDR2 is YYREEE (reference sequence). This CDR3 is 14 amino acids long. The CDR3 DNA is TGTGCCAGCAGCGCGCACAGGGATGCCACTGAAGCTTTCTTT. This gives the protein CASSAHRDATEAFF.

This sequence joins TRBV5-1 and TRBJ2-1; the D is unclear. V was cut by 2 bases and J by 8 bases, with 14 bases left in between. Germline assignment: CDR1 SGHRS and CDR2 YFSETQ. The CDR3 totals 14 residues. In nucleotides, the CDR3 is TGCGCCAGCAGCTTACCCCGAAAGGTCGATGAGCAGTTCTTC. Its translation: CASSLPRKVDEQFF.

This chain links TRBV27 with TRBJ2-1; D is perhaps TRBD2 (5 bases). CDR3 length: 16 amino acids. CDR1 and CDR2 from the germline V gene are MNHEY and SMNVEV (reference sequence). V was clipped by 0 bases and J by 2 bases, with 11 bases between them. The CDR3 spells CASSLSVGMAYNEQFF. The CDR3 DNA reads TGTGCCAGCAGTTTATCCGTCGGGATGGCCTACAATGAGCAGTTCTTC.

The rearrangement joins TRBV6-1 to TRBJ1-6, with D unclear. Trimming shortened V by 2 bases and J by 6 bases, and 14 bases separated the two germline ends. CDR1 is MNHNS, CDR2 SASEGT, per germline. The CDR3 runs 16 residues. As DNA, the CDR3 is TGTGCCAGCAGTGAACCCGTGGGAGGAACTAATTCACCCCTCCACTTT. This encodes CASSEPVGGTNSPLHF.

The genes are TRBV19 and TRBJ1-5; 11 bases map to TRBD1. CDR3 length: 13 residues. Germline assignment: CDR1 LNHDA and CDR2 SQIVND (reference sequence). The J segment lost 6 bases and the V segment lost 9 bases, leaving 4 bases of the junction unmatched. CDR3 sequence reads: CASRDRGIQPQHF. The CDR3, as DNA: TGTGCCAGCCGGGACAGGGGGATTCAGCCCCAGCATTTT.

About this clone: Other nucleotide sequences from this sample produce the same CDR3. The J gene is TRBJ1-2, the V gene TRBV29-1; no clear D. Trimming cost V 0 bases and J 8 bases, with 7 bases left between them. This CDR3 region has 11 residues. Per the germline V gene, CDR1 is SQVTM and CDR2 is ANQGSEA. The CDR3 loop is CSVEDRGGYTF. In nucleotides, the CDR3 is TGCAGCGTTGAAGATCGTGGGGGCTACACCTTC.

The V gene is TRBV10-2, the J gene TRBJ2-1, with D uncertain. The CDR3 consists of 12 residues. The germline CDR1 and CDR2 sequences are WSHSY and SAAADI. V gave up 7 bases and J gave up 8 bases, with 12 bases separating them. The chain's CDR3 is CASTQTVDEQFF. The CDR3 coding sequence is TGCGCCAGCACCCAAACTGTCGATGAGCAGTTCTTC.

This clone was detected once. The chain uses TRBV11-2 and TRBJ2-7, with D hard to call. The CDR3 length is 13 residues. Deletions cut 3 bases from V and 2 bases from J, with 8 bases between. The germline V gene has CDR1 SGHAT and CDR2 FQNNGV. CDR3: CASSLTATYEQYF. The CDR3 nucleotides read TGTGCCAGCAGCTTGACGGCCACCTACGAGCAGTACTTC.

The chain couples TRBV27 to TRBJ1-1; D not certain. There are 13 residues in the CDR3. The germline V and J ends were trimmed by 6 bases and 1 base, with 9 bases remaining between them. The V gene's germline CDR1 is MNHEY and CDR2 SMNVEV (reference sequence). The CDR3 sequence is CASSPVGNTEAFF. The CDR3 nucleotides are TGTGCCAGCAGCCCTGTTGGGAACACTGAAGCTTTCTTT.